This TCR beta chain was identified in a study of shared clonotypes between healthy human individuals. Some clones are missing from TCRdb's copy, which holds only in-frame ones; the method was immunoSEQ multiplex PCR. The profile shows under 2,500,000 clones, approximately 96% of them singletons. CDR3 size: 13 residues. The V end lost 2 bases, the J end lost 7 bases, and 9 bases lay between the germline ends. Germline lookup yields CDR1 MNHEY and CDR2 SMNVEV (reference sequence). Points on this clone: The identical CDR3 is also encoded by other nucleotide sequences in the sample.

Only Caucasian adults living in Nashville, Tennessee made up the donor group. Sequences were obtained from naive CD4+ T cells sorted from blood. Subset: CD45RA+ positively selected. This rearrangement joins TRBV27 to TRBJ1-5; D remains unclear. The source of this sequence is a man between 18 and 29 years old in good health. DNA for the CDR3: TGTGCCAGCAGTTTAGTGGGATCGCAGCCCCAGCATTTT. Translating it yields CASSLVGSQPQHF.